The count of the clone carrying this T cell receptor (beta chain) is one. Some clones are missing from TCRdb's copy, which holds only in-frame ones; the method was immunoSEQ multiplex PCR. The data contain around 190,000 clones, more than 70% of them seen just once; the ten biggest clones take up under 2%. The CDR3 is 13 residues long. The germline gives CDR1 KGHDR, CDR2 SFDVKD. Trimming cost V 7 bases and J 1 base, with 9 bases left between them. This sample was included in a study of blood T cell repertoires in COVID-19. The gene calls are TRBV24-1 and TRBJ1-1; unclear D gene. The sequence came from a young man with active or convalescent COVID-19. Sequences were obtained from peripheral blood. The CDR3 here is CATRLSRNTEAFF. CDR3 coding DNA: TGTGCCACCAGATTGTCCCGGAACACTGAAGCTTTCTTT.